The 4 T cell receptor beta chains below come from one sample, sequenced in a study of T cell changes during pregnancy in multiple sclerosis. Sequenced by immunoSEQ multiplex PCR; TCRdb stores in-frame clones only, minus some. The sample lists roughly 69,000 clones; more than 85% were seen once. The material sequenced was peripheral blood, taken in the second trimester of pregnancy. The receptor source for this set is a female donor with multiple sclerosis, enrolled in a pregnancy study.

CDR3 coding DNA: TGTGCCACCAGCAGAGATAGTAGCAGGGGCACAGATACGCAGTATTTT. Translating gives CATSRDSSRGTDTQYF. The chain carries TRBV15 and TRBJ2-3; TRBD1 might be the D (5 bases). V lost 0 bases and J lost 1, with 11 bases in between. This CDR3 comprises 16 residues. CDR1 and CDR2 (germline): LNHNV, YYDKDF (reference sequence).

CDR3 in DNA: TGTGCCAGCTCACCTGTAAACAGGGGCGGCTCCATGAACACTGAAGCTTTCTTT. Translation: CASSPVNRGGSMNTEAFF. The V call is TRBV18, the J call TRBJ1-1, with TRBD1 matching over 7 bases. The germline V gene has CDR1 KGHSH and CDR2 LQKENI. This CDR3 contains 18 residues. V lost 3 bases, J lost 0 bases, and 13 bases stayed unmatched.

The CDR3 loop reads CASTQGRNSPLHF. CDR3 sequence (DNA): TGTGCCAGCACCCAGGGGAGAAATTCACCCCTCCACTTT. J is TRBJ1-6 and V is TRBV2; tentative D call: TRBD1 (6 bases). This CDR3 has 13 amino acids. The V and J ends lost 7 bases and 7 bases respectively, with 11 bases between them. Germline CDR1 reads SNHLY; CDR2 reads FYNNEI.

The V and J genes are TRBV18 and TRBJ2-1; 10 bases line up with TRBD2. This CDR3 has 15 residues. V was clipped by 0 bases and J by 9 bases; unmatched bases: 5. Germline V gene lookup returns CDR1 KGHSH and CDR2 LQKENI. The CDR3 nucleotides are TGTGCCAGCTCACCACCGGCTAGCGGGAGAGGTGAGCAGTTCTTC. It translates to CASSPPASGRGEQFF.